One sample yielded the 18 T cell receptor beta chains listed below, sequenced in a study of cytomegalovirus exposure and HLA in healthy donors (dated 2017 in TCRdb). The library was made by the immunoSEQ multiplex PCR assay. Entries here come from immuneACCESS through TCRdb and include only in-frame sequences with V and J called. Some clones fail to appear in such tables; in the studies checked, an unresolved V gene covers under half of the shortfall, and the cause of the remainder is unknown. For this sample the table gives about 56,000 clones, of which more than 80% were detected only once. Of the sample, around 5.8% falls within the top ten clones. Sequencing was carried out using PBMCs. The receptors stem from a young woman in good health and CMV-seronegative.

The V and J genes are TRBV10-3 and TRBJ1-2; no firm D call. The CDR3 is 12 amino acids. CDR1 is ENHRY and CDR2 is SYGVKD in the germline V gene. V dropped 5 bases and J dropped 6 bases, with 10 bases sitting between them. The chain's CDR3 is CAISSPGDGYTF. As DNA, the CDR3 is TGTGCCATCAGTAGCCCCGGGGATGGCTACACCTTC.

The chain carries TRBV19 and TRBJ1-4; D gene unclear. CDR3 length: 12 residues. The germline V gene has CDR1 LNHDA and CDR2 SQIVND (reference sequence). Trimming removed 1 base from V and 8 bases from J, with 5 bases in between. The chain's CDR3 is CASSIAREKLFF. The CDR3 DNA reads TGTGCCAGTAGTATAGCTAGGGAAAAACTGTTTTTT. Looking up the rest from reference TRBV19 and TRBJ1-4 gives the full variable domain: DGGITQSPKYLFRKEGQNVTLSCEQNLNHDAMYWYRQDPGQGLRLIYYSQIVNDFQKGDIAEGYSVSREKKESFPLTVTSAQKNPTAFYLCASSIAREKLFFGSGTQLSVL.

The chain carries TRBV9 and TRBJ2-1; maybe TRBD2 (6 bases). This CDR3 has 15 amino acids. CDR1 SGDLS and CDR2 YYNGEE come from the germline V gene. V shed 8 bases and J shed 3 bases, with 18 bases lying between them. The CDR3 DNA sequence: TGTGCCAGTTCTCAAGACGGGACTGGCTACAATGAGCAGTTCTTC. This translates into CASSQDGTGYNEQFF.

The rearrangement joins TRBV5-8 to TRBJ1-2; TRBD1 agrees at 7 bases. The J segment lost 6 bases and the V segment lost 2 bases, leaving 4 bases of the junction unmatched. The CDR3 contains 13 residues. Germline CDR1 reads SGHTS; CDR2 reads YDEGEE. The CDR3 region has the DNA TGTGCCAGCAGCTTTGACAGGGATCATGGCTACACCTTC. Its protein is CASSFDRDHGYTF.

This clone was found once. The chain recombines TRBV18 with TRBJ2-5; 8 nucleotides match TRBD1. The trim removed 4 bases at V and 4 bases at J, leaving 5 bases unmatched. Germline V gene lookup returns CDR1 KGHSH and CDR2 LQKENI. The CDR3 covers 14 residues. The CDR3 nucleotides are TGTGCCAGCTCACTCTCGACAGGGGTAGAGACCCAGTACTTC. Translation: CASSLSTGVETQYF.

The genes are TRBV19 and TRBJ2-1; TRBD2 matches 14 bases. From germline, CDR1 is LNHDA and CDR2 SQIVND (reference sequence). V gave up 10 bases and J gave up 0 bases; unmatched junction bases: 5. The CDR3 totals 16 residues. The CDR3 coding sequence is TGTGCCACCAAGACTAGCGGGAGGGGCTCCTACAATGAGCAGTTCTTC. This translates into CATKTSGRGSYNEQFF. Full variable domain (remainder filled in from reference TRBV19 and TRBJ2-1): DGGITQSPKYLFRKEGQNVTLSCEQNLNHDAMYWYRQDPGQGLRLIYYSQIVNDFQKGDIAEGYSVSREKKESFPLTVTSAQKNPTAFYLCATKTSGRGSYNEQFFGPGTRLTVL.

The chain uses TRBV11-2 and TRBJ2-4; D gene uncertain. Between the trimmed V and J ends, which lost 4 bases and 3 bases, there was a span of 10 bases. Germline CDR1 and CDR2: SGHAT and FQNNGV. The CDR3 totals 14 residues. This CDR3 is CASSYGAFKNIQYF. In DNA form, the CDR3 reads TGTGCCAGCAGCTACGGAGCATTCAAAAACATTCAGTACTTC.

CDR3 amino acids: CASSPLGGRHGYTF. The CDR3 DNA follows: TGTGCCAGCAGCCCCCTGGGGGGGCGCCACGGCTACACCTTC. V gene TRBV6-5 combines with J gene TRBJ1-2; D is perhaps TRBD1 (6 bases). The CDR3 has 14 amino acids. V was trimmed by 6 bases and J by 8 bases, leaving 19 bases between them. CDR1 MNHEY and CDR2 SVGAGI come from the germline V gene.

The gene calls are TRBV2 and TRBJ2-5; 10 positions agree with TRBD2. V lost 8 bases to trimming and J lost 5 bases; unmatched junction nucleotides: 11. The CDR3 sequence is 15 residues long. CDR1 is SNHLY and CDR2 is FYNNEI in the germline V gene. The CDR3 protein is CASPRGAGGLETQYF. CDR3 sequence (DNA): TGTGCCAGCCCCCGGGGAGCGGGGGGGCTCGAGACCCAGTACTTC.

This sequence joins TRBV11-2 and TRBJ2-2; no firm D call. V dropped 6 bases and J dropped 0 bases, with 17 bases sitting between them. The CDR3 spans 17 residues. Germline CDR1 and CDR2: SGHAT and FQNNGV. The CDR3, as DNA: TGTGCCAGCAGTTACACATCGAGGATATCGAACACCGGGGAGCTGTTTTTT. Translating gives CASSYTSRISNTGELFF. The variable domain in full, completed from reference TRBV11-2 and TRBJ2-2, reads EAGVAQSPRYKIIEKRQSVAFWCNPISGHATLYWYQQILGQGPKLLIQFQNNGVVDDSQLPKDRFSAERLKGVDSTLKIQPAKLEDSAVYLCASSYTSRISNTGELFFGEGSRLTVL.

The V and J genes are TRBV4-1 and TRBJ2-2, with TRBD1 as a possible D gene (5 bases). Germline assignment: CDR1 MGHRA and CDR2 YSYEKL. The CDR3 covers 15 residues. The V gene lost 1 base and the J gene lost 1 base, with 7 bases spanning the gap. CDR3 amino acids: CASSQVTGNTGELFF. The CDR3 nucleotides read TGCGCCAGCAGCCAAGTCACAGGGAACACCGGGGAGCTGTTTTTT.

The chain recombines TRBV25-1 with TRBJ2-5, with 9 bases that match TRBD2. This CDR3 is built from 17 residues. CDR1 and CDR2 from the germline V gene are MGHDK and SYGVNS. Trimming at V came to 4 bases and at J to 4 bases, leaving 13 bases not matched to a gene. CDR3 region: CASSGHVAGDLGETQYF. The CDR3 DNA reads TGTGCCAGCAGTGGACACGTAGCGGGAGACCTGGGAGAGACCCAGTACTTC. Together with reference TRBV25-1 and TRBJ2-5, the CDR3 gives the full variable domain: EADIYQTPRYLVIGTGKKITLECSQTMGHDKMYWYQQDPGMELHLIHYSYGVNSTEKGDLSSESTVSRIRTEHFPLTLESARPSHTSQYLCASSGHVAGDLGETQYFGPGTRLLVL.

This clone was seen a single time. The V gene is TRBV14, the J gene TRBJ2-5; tentative D call: TRBD1 (5 bases). The V gene lost 0 bases and the J gene lost 7 bases, with 12 bases spanning the gap. The CDR3 is 14 residues long. Looked up from germline, CDR1 is SGHDN and CDR2 is FVKESK. CDR3 coding DNA: TGTGCCAGCAGCCAAGATGGGTCAGGGTGGACCCAGTACTTC. This sequence encodes CASSQDGSGWTQYF. Combining the CDR3 with reference TRBV14 and TRBJ2-5 gives the whole variable domain EAGVTQFPSHSVIEKGQTVTLRCDPISGHDNLYWYRRVMGKEIKFLLHFVKESKQDESGMPNNRFLAERTGGTYSTLKVQPAELEDSGVYFCASSQDGSGWTQYFGPGTRLLVL.

V usage is TRBV27 and J usage is TRBJ2-7, with TRBD2 matching over 12 bases. Germline CDR1 is MNHEY and CDR2 is SMNVEV (reference sequence). Trimming removed 4 bases from V and 7 bases from J; junction bases left unmatched: 8. The CDR3 is 15 residues long. The CDR3 coding sequence is TGTGCCAGCAGTTCTCGGACTAGCGGGGTAGGGGAGCAGTACTTC. It yields the protein CASSSRTSGVGEQYF.

The V and J genes are TRBV19 and TRBJ1-2, with TRBD1 matching 7 bases. Germline trimming cut 4 bases from V and 3 bases from J; bases unmatched to any gene: 8. The germline V gene encodes CDR1 LNHDA and CDR2 SQIVND (reference sequence). The CDR3 length is 15 residues. Here the CDR3 DNA reads TGTGCCAGTAGTACGTGGGACAGTAGGGACTATGGCTACACCTTC. This codes for CASSTWDSRDYGYTF. Drawing the rest from reference TRBV19 and TRBJ1-2, the complete variable domain is DGGITQSPKYLFRKEGQNVTLSCEQNLNHDAMYWYRQDPGQGLRLIYYSQIVNDFQKGDIAEGYSVSREKKESFPLTVTSAQKNPTAFYLCASSTWDSRDYGYTFGSGTRLTVV.

This clone was counted only a few times. The rearrangement joins TRBV4-3 to TRBJ2-1; D is perhaps TRBD2 (6 bases). The CDR3 loop spans 16 amino acids. V lost 4 bases, J lost 7 bases, and 20 bases lay in between. In germline, CDR1 is LGHNA, CDR2 YSLEER. The chain's CDR3 is CASSLDYGSGSNEQFF. CDR3 nucleotides: TGCGCCAGCAGCCTTGATTATGGCTCCGGGAGTAATGAGCAGTTCTTC.

This clone has only a few counts. V usage is TRBV6-6 and J usage is TRBJ1-1; TRBD1 aligns across 8 bases. Trimming cost V 2 bases and J 4 bases; bases outside gene matches: 9. This CDR3 spans 16 amino acids. Germline lookup yields CDR1 MNHNY and CDR2 SVGAGI (reference sequence). DNA of the CDR3: TGTGCCAGCAGTTACCCCCGACAGGGGATGGGCACTGAAGCTTTCTTT. Translating gives CASSYPRQGMGTEAFF.

This chain links TRBV5-4 with TRBJ1-2, with 7 positions matching TRBD1. This CDR3 region has 17 residues. Germline-derived CDR1 and CDR2 are SGHNT and YYREEE (reference sequence). The V gene end was trimmed by 4 bases and the J gene end by 0 bases; junction bases not matched to a gene: 12. The CDR3 nucleotides read TGTGCCAGCAGCCCGGCGTGGGCAGGGGGAACTAACTATGGCTACACCTTC. Residues: CASSPAWAGGTNYGYTF.